The 30 T cell receptor beta chains below all came from one sample that was sequenced in a study of T-cell reconstitution after alpha-beta-depleted transplantation in children. Preparation of the TCRbeta library involved a method that used unique molecular identifiers. TCRdb reprocessed the PCR reads via MiXCR and lists one record per CDR3 protein. The data show about 400,000 distinct CDR3 sequences, 13% seen once. Material: PBMCs, obtained from the stem cell graft. These TCRs come from a human donor who donated a stem cell graft to a child with Fanconi anemia.

The chain is built from TRBV2 and TRBJ1-1, with D unclear. Germline V gives CDR1 SNHLY, CDR2 FYNNEI. The CDR3 covers 14 residues. V was pared by 6 bases and J by 5 bases, with 16 bases between. Written as DNA, the CDR3 is TGTGCCAGCAGGCCCGGACTGGAAGGGACTGAAGCTTTCTTT. It specifies CASRPGLEGTEAFF.

V gene TRBV20-1 combines with J gene TRBJ1-1; 7 positions match TRBD1. The V segment lost 0 bases and the J segment 1 base; nucleotides outside the gene matches: 8. This CDR3 is 16 amino acids long. Per germline, CDR1 DFQATT and CDR2 SNEGSKA (reference sequence). The DNA for the CDR3 is TGCAGTGCTAGAGATCCAAGGACAGGCCAGAACACTGAAGCTTTCTTT. It is translated as CSARDPRTGQNTEAFF.

This clonotype was detected a few times. The chain carries TRBV24-1 and TRBJ1-5; possible D gene TRBD1, 5 bases. The CDR3 has 13 residues. V lost 4 bases and J 11 bases, leaving 14 bases between the germline ends. Looked up from germline, CDR1 is KGHDR and CDR2 is SFDVKD. DNA of the CDR3: TGTGCCACCAGTGAGGGGGGGATAATGGCCCAGCATTTT. Translating it yields CATSEGGIMAQHF.

This clonotype was recorded at least ten times. V usage is TRBV28 and J usage is TRBJ2-5; 12 bases agree with TRBD1. The CDR3 loop spans 18 amino acids. Germline V gene lookup returns CDR1 MDHEN and CDR2 SYDVKM. The trim removed 4 bases at V and 2 bases at J, leaving 11 bases unmatched. The CDR3 coding sequence is TGTGCCAGCAGTTGGGGGACAGGGGGCTCCGGACCACAAGAGACCCAGTACTTC. Protein sequence: CASSWGTGGSGPQETQYF.

The rearrangement links TRBV2 to TRBJ2-2, with 9 positions matching TRBD1. The CDR3 is made up of 14 amino acids. Germline CDR1 SNHLY, CDR2 FYNNEI. V shed 6 bases, J shed 5 bases, and the junction held 4 bases outside the gene matches. CDR3 in DNA: TGTGCCAGCAGGGACAGGGGCAGAACCGGGGAGCTGTTTTTT. The encoded protein is CASRDRGRTGELFF. The variable domain in full, completed from reference TRBV2 and TRBJ2-2, reads EPEVTQTPSHQVTQMGQEVILRCVPISNHLYFYWYRQILGQKVEFLVSFYNNEISEKSEIFDDQFSVERPDGSNFTLKIRSTKLEDSAMYFCASRDRGRTGELFFGEGSRLTVL.

This clonotype was seen repeatedly, ten times or more. V is TRBV29-1 and J is TRBJ1-2; D is possibly TRBD1 (5 bases). The CDR3 has 13 residues. Germline V lookup: CDR1 SQVTM, CDR2 ANQGSEA. Trimming removed 5 bases at V and 4 bases at J, with 14 bases between. The DNA for the CDR3 is TGCAGCGTTCTTCGCGCGGGACGCTATGGCTACACCTTC. This translates into CSVLRAGRYGYTF.

The chain links TRBV5-1 to TRBJ2-7, with 9 bases identical to TRBD1. The germline CDR1 and CDR2 sequences are SGHRS and YFSETQ. The CDR3 consists of 15 residues. Trimming cost V 4 bases and J 3 bases; bases outside gene matches: 8. The CDR3 protein is CASSPVGQGHYEQYF. The CDR3 DNA is TGCGCCAGCAGCCCCGTGGGACAGGGACACTACGAGCAGTACTTC.

This clonotype appeared a few times. In DNA form, the CDR3 reads TGCAGCGTCTTAAGGGGGTTAAACACTGAAGCTTTCTTT. Translated: CSVLRGLNTEAFF. The chain has TRBV29-1 and TRBJ1-1; the D gene is possibly TRBD1 (6 bases). V was cut by 6 bases and J by 2 bases, with 13 bases left in between. This CDR3 spans 13 amino acids. Germline CDR1 and CDR2: SQVTM and ANQGSEA.

This clonotype was found many times. The rearrangement joins TRBV12-3 or TRBV12-4 to TRBJ2-1, with 9 bases aligning to TRBD2. The CDR3 spans 15 residues. V lost 3 bases and J lost 8; bases outside the gene matches: 8. The CDR3 sequence: CASSFASGGKYEQFF. CDR3 in DNA: TGTGCCAGCAGTTTCGCCAGCGGGGGGAAGTATGAGCAGTTCTTC.

This clonotype was observed a few times. The CDR3 here is CASRGTGGNQPQHF. CDR3 sequence (DNA): TGTGCCAGCAGGGGGACAGGGGGCAATCAGCCCCAGCATTTT. The chain combines TRBV6-5 with TRBJ1-5; 10 bases fit TRBD1. CDR1 is MNHEY, CDR2 SVGAGI, per germline. The CDR3 has 14 residues. V was clipped by 6 bases and J by 2 bases; unmatched bases: 1.

CDR3 residues: CAISSEFTDTQYF. In nucleotides, the CDR3 is TGTGCCATCAGCTCAGAATTCACAGATACGCAGTATTTT. The chain employs TRBV10-3 and TRBJ2-3; D call uncertain. With 6 bases removed from V and 2 bases from J, the gap between germline ends came to 9 bases. Germline V CDR1 and CDR2: ENHRY, SYGVKD. The CDR3 is 13 residues long.

This rearrangement joins TRBV11-2 to TRBJ2-1; TRBD2 aligns across 8 bases. CDR3 size: 15 residues. CDR1 and CDR2 (germline): SGHAT, FQNNGV. Unmatched junction bases numbered 12, after V lost 8 bases and J lost 6 bases. CDR3 in amino acids: CASHKGGGRSNEQFF. CDR3 DNA sequence: TGTGCCAGCCACAAGGGCGGGGGGCGGTCCAATGAGCAGTTCTTC.

This clonotype was counted at least ten times. The chain combines TRBV28 with TRBJ1-4; possible D gene TRBD1, 6 bases. Germline V CDR1 and CDR2: MDHEN, SYDVKM. The CDR3 is 17 residues long. Deletions cut 4 bases from V and 4 bases from J, with 19 bases between. The CDR3 is CASSSGTPLSINEKLFF. DNA for the CDR3: TGTGCCAGCAGTTCCGGGACACCCTTATCAATTAATGAAAAACTGTTTTTT.

This clonotype has a handful of counts. V is TRBV5-1 and J is TRBJ1-6, with D unresolved. This CDR3 is built from 14 residues. Germline V gene lookup returns CDR1 SGHRS and CDR2 YFSETQ. With 4 bases removed from V and 5 bases from J, the gap between germline ends came to 10 bases. The CDR3 sequence is CASSPGVNNSPLHF. The CDR3 DNA reads as TGCGCCAGCAGCCCCGGGGTAAATAATTCACCCCTCCACTTT.

This chain connects TRBV19 to TRBJ2-2; D is ambiguous. Germline-derived CDR1 and CDR2 are LNHDA and SQIVND (reference sequence). The CDR3 is 12 amino acids. V lost 4 bases and J lost 6, with 6 bases in between. The CDR3: CASSNWPGELFF. CDR3 bases: TGTGCCAGTAGTAATTGGCCCGGGGAGCTGTTTTTT.

This clonotype showed up just a few times. The rearrangement links TRBV4-2 to TRBJ1-5; D may be TRBD1 (6 bases). V was trimmed by 3 bases and J by 0 bases, leaving 9 bases between them. CDR1 LGHNA and CDR2 YNFKEQ come from the germline V gene. The CDR3 totals 15 residues. Here the CDR3 reads CASSQRQDSNQPQHF. Written as DNA, the CDR3 is TGTGCCAGCAGCCAGAGACAGGATAGCAATCAGCCCCAGCATTTT.

This clonotype was detected only a few times. The gene calls are TRBV30 and TRBJ2-5, with a possible D match to TRBD2 (6 bases). This CDR3 spans 13 amino acids. Germline V gene sequence: CDR1 GTSNPN, CDR2 SVGIG (reference sequence). V was trimmed by 2 bases and J by 0 bases, leaving 7 bases between them. CDR3: CAWSREYQETQYF. The CDR3 DNA reads as TGTGCCTGGAGTCGGGAGTACCAAGAGACCCAGTACTTC.

This chain links TRBV2 with TRBJ1-1, with a weak D call TRBD1 (6 bases). Germline loops: CDR1 SNHLY, CDR2 FYNNEI. Trimming pared 1 base from V and 11 bases from J, leaving 8 bases between. This CDR3 is 11 amino acids long. The CDR3 region is CASSEDRAAFF. The CDR3 DNA is TGTGCCAGCAGTGAAGACAGGGCGGCTTTCTTT.

The V gene is TRBV5-1, the J gene TRBJ1-4; D is unresolved. The CDR3 is 13 amino acids. V shed 1 base and J shed 7 bases, with 8 bases lying between them. The germline CDR1 and CDR2 sequences are SGHRS and YFSETQ. The CDR3 DNA reads TGCGCCAGCAGCTTGATCCCAGGTGAAAAACTGTTTTTT. Its protein product is CASSLIPGEKLFF.

This clonotype has ten or more counts. The rearrangement joins TRBV4-2 to TRBJ2-1, with D perhaps matching TRBD1 or TRBD2 (7 bases each). The germline V and J ends were trimmed by 1 base and 7 bases, with 17 bases remaining between them. This CDR3 is built from 16 residues. Germline V lookup: CDR1 LGHNA, CDR2 YNFKEQ. CDR3 sequence: CASSQGGGQRGNEQFF. Here the CDR3 DNA reads TGTGCCAGCAGCCAAGGGGGGGGACAGCGTGGGAATGAGCAGTTCTTC.

This rearrangement joins TRBV15 to TRBJ2-3, with a weak D call TRBD1 (5 bases). V lost 0 bases and J lost 0, with 7 bases in between. The CDR3 spans 15 residues. Per the germline V gene, CDR1 is LNHNV and CDR2 is YYDKDF (reference sequence). The CDR3, as DNA: TGTGCCACCAGCAGAGAGGCAGGGAGCACAGATACGCAGTATTTT. Its translation is CATSREAGSTDTQYF. Together with reference TRBV15 and TRBJ2-3, the CDR3 gives the full variable domain: DAMVIQNPRYQVTQFGKPVTLSCSQTLNHNVMYWYQQKSSQAPKLLFHYYDKDFNNEADTPDNFQSRRPNTSFCFLDIRSPGLGDTAMYLCATSREAGSTDTQYFGPGTRLTVL.

This clonotype has a count of ten or more. V is TRBV5-1 and J is TRBJ2-1; D might be TRBD2 (5 bases). With 4 bases removed from V and 8 bases from J, the gap between germline ends came to 16 bases. This CDR3 spans 14 amino acids. The germline V gene encodes CDR1 SGHRS and CDR2 YFSETQ. The CDR3 nucleotides are TGCGCCAGCAGCCAGTCCTATCAGGAGGATGAGCAGTTCTTC. It translates to CASSQSYQEDEQFF.

This clonotype was found a few times. The rearrangement uses TRBV2 and TRBJ1-4, with D possibly matching TRBD1 (6 bases). The length of the CDR3 is 15 residues. CDR1 and CDR2 (germline): SNHLY, FYNNEI. V was pared by 7 bases and J by 5 bases, with 17 bases between. CDR3 residues: CASKGVSGENEKLFF. DNA for the CDR3: TGTGCCAGCAAGGGGGTATCCGGTGAAAATGAAAAACTGTTTTTT.

This clonotype was observed many times. A junction boundary mismatches the germline segment, possibly from a read error. The chain joins TRBV12-3 or TRBV12-4 to TRBJ2-3; TRBD1 is a possible D gene (5 bases). This CDR3 contains 13 residues. The CDR3 loop reads CASILGGTDTQYF. As DNA, the CDR3 is TGTGCCAGCATTTTAGGGGGCACAGATACGCAGTATTTT.

The table lists this clonotype with many counts. This rearrangement joins TRBV29-1 to TRBJ2-7, with D hard to call. V lost 1 base and J 1 base, leaving 5 bases between the germline ends. From germline, CDR1 is SQVTM and CDR2 ANQGSEA. There are 12 residues in the CDR3. For the CDR3, the DNA is TGCAGCGTTGAAGCCTCGTCCTACGAGCAGTACTTC. This encodes CSVEASSYEQYF.

The sample holds many counts of this clonotype. V is TRBV7-2 and J is TRBJ1-1; D is possibly TRBD1 (5 bases). Trimming shortened V by 6 bases and J by 0 bases, and 23 bases separated the two germline ends. Germline CDR1 SGHTA, CDR2 FQGNSA. The CDR3 is 18 amino acids. The CDR3 DNA is TGTGCCAGCAGTCAGAACCAGGGATACGGGGCCATGAACACTGAAGCTTTCTTT. This translates into CASSQNQGYGAMNTEAFF. Complete variable domain (other parts from reference TRBV7-2 and TRBJ1-1): GAGVSQSPSNKVTEKGKDVELRCDPISGHTALYWYRQSLGQGLEFLIYFQGNSAPDKSGLPSDRFSAERTGGSVSTLTIQRTQQEDSAVYLCASSQNQGYGAMNTEAFFGQGTRLTVV.

At least ten counts were recorded for this clonotype. The V gene is TRBV12-3 or TRBV12-4, the J gene TRBJ1-1, with D tentatively TRBD1 (5 bases). V lost 2 bases to trimming and J lost 1 base, with 8 bases between them. The CDR3 covers 14 residues. This CDR3 is CASSLFGANTEAFF. For the CDR3, the DNA is TGTGCCAGCAGTTTATTTGGGGCGAACACTGAAGCTTTCTTT.

The rearrangement uses TRBV20-1 and TRBJ2-4, with D possibly matching TRBD1 (6 bases). This CDR3 region has 15 residues. V gave up 5 bases and J gave up 3 bases, with 17 bases separating them. In germline, CDR1 is DFQATT, CDR2 SNEGSKA (reference sequence). The CDR3 DNA reads as TGCAGTGCTTCCCGCCAGGGGAGTGTCAAAAACATTCAGTACTTC. Translating it yields CSASRQGSVKNIQYF.

In this sample, this clonotype turned up a few times. V is TRBV10-3 and J is TRBJ2-6, with 7 bases identical to TRBD1. CDR3 length: 17 amino acids. The V and J ends lost 5 bases and 0 bases, in that order; junction bases with no gene match: 7. CDR1 and CDR2 from the germline V gene are ENHRY and SYGVKD. The CDR3 DNA is TGTGCCATCAGTACAGGGGCCGCCAACTCTGGGGCCAACGTCCTGACTTTC. Amino acids: CAISTGAANSGANVLTF.

This sequence joins TRBV5-1 and TRBJ1-4, with D possibly matching TRBD1 (5 bases). The CDR3 contains 14 residues. Per germline, CDR1 SGHRS and CDR2 YFSETQ. Trimming stripped 0 bases from V and 5 bases from J, with 8 bases between. For the CDR3, the DNA is TGCGCCAGCAGCTTGGTGGCAGGGAATGAAAAACTGTTTTTT. Protein: CASSLVAGNEKLFF.